This TCR beta chain was profiled in a study of PD-1 blockade in classical Hodgkin lymphoma. This clone was counted a single time. Antigen: not known. No patient escaped relapse after autologous stem cell transplantation, and brentuximab vedotin exposure varied. Points from the study as a whole: Repertoire difference causes, possibly disease activity or prior therapy, remain undefined.

The repertoire was sequenced with immunoSEQ multiplex PCR; TCRdb's copy has only in-frame clones and lacks some. The sample consists of just under 100,000 clones, approximately 88% of them appearing once. The V gene's germline CDR1 is DFQATT and CDR2 SNEGSKA (reference sequence). V shed 6 bases and J shed 8 bases, with 10 bases lying between them. The CDR3 consists of 10 residues. This receptor was obtained from a human donor with classical Hodgkin lymphoma. Sample: peripheral blood mononuclear cells (PBMCs), taken at baseline. The chain joins TRBV20-1 to TRBJ1-1, with D unclear. The CDR3 region is CSATREEAFF. CDR3 bases: TGCAGTGCCACCAGAGAAGAAGCTTTCTTT.